The sequence of this T cell receptor beta chain was determined in a study of blood T cell repertoires in COVID-19. Study overall: Spain, Italy and the United States supplied samples that represented acute and convalescent COVID-19.

The V gene end was trimmed by 1 base and the J gene end by 4 bases; junction bases not matched to a gene: 0. CDR1 and CDR2 from the germline V gene are LGHDT and YNNKEL (reference sequence). The CDR3 is 15 amino acids. As handled by the study authors: Amplification with reference gene primers provided the estimates of nucleated cell counts. Clones were read by immunoSEQ multiplex PCR, and TCRdb kept only the in-frame ones, dropping some. The DNA was the basis for D and trimming; V, J and clone size are from that table. The sample shows 43,000 or so clones, roughly four fifths of them seen only once. The rearrangement links TRBV3-1 (or the pseudogene TRBV3-2) to TRBJ2-5; 13 positions agree with TRBD2. The sample taken for sequencing was peripheral blood. This sequence was found in a man in his fifties or sixties with active COVID-19. CDR3 DNA: TGTGCCAGCAGCCAAGGACTAGCGGGGGGAGAGACCCAGTACTTC. Amino acids: CASSQGLAGGETQYF.